This is a list of T cell receptor beta chains from one sample in a study of CD8 T cells in ankylosing spondylitis. TCRdb re-called the 5' RACE reads with MiXCR, one entry per CDR3 protein. The table records some 130,000 distinct CDR3 sequences, approximately 13% of them present only once. Material for sequencing was blood, either unsorted or a sorted T cell fraction (not recorded which). Receptors originate from a female donor with ankylosing spondylitis or in good health (not recorded which). Each CDR3 is given with its conserved first and last residue. The D gene is left open where the match is weak. Where a row states a size, it is once, few, many or the class of an expanded clone; other rows omit it.

j_call clone_size d_call v_call cdr3_nt cdr3_aa
TRBJ2-1 NA NA TRBV5-1 TGCGCCAGCAGCAGACCCGGACGGATCGACAATGAGCAGTTCTTC CASSRPGRIDNEQFF
TRBJ2-1 NA TRBD2 TRBV2 TGTGCCAGCAGTGCCGGACTAGCGGGGGCGAATGAGCAGTTCTTC CASSAGLAGANEQFF
TRBJ2-7 NA NA TRBV28 TGTGCCAGCAGTTTGTCCCTCTACGAGCAGTACTTC CASSLSLYEQYF
TRBJ2-3 many TRBD1 TRBV7-2 TGTGCCAGTCGGGGTCCAGGGGGCGGGGCCCGCACAGATACGCAGTATTTT CASRGPGGGARTDTQYF
TRBJ1-2 many NA TRBV5-1 TGCGCCAGCAGCGACGGACAGATTCAGTACAATGGCTACACCTTC CASSDGQIQYNGYTF
TRBJ1-1 NA NA TRBV10-3 TGTGCCATCAGTGGACAGAACACTGAAGCTTTCTTT CAISGQNTEAFF
TRBJ1-5 NA TRBD1 TRBV7-9 TGTGCCAGCAGCCCGCAAGGACAGGCAGAGCCCCAGCATTTT CASSPQGQAEPQHF
TRBJ2-1 few NA TRBV10-1 TGCGCCAGCAGTGCTGGACCGCCGCAAGGCTACAATGAGCAGTTCTTC CASSAGPPQGYNEQFF
TRBJ1-1 NA NA TRBV6-5 TGTGCCAGCAGGACGCTCGCCACTGAAGCTTTCTTT CASRTLATEAFF
TRBJ2-3 few TRBD2 TRBV7-2 TGTGCCAGCAGTCACCCCGGGACTAGCGGGATATGGGATACGCAGTATTTT CASSHPGTSGIWDTQYF
TRBJ2-7 many TRBD1 TRBV6-5 TGTGCCAGCAGTCTACTTGGACAGGGTACCTACGAGCAGTACTTC CASSLLGQGTYEQYF
TRBJ1-6 many TRBD1 TRBV5-5 TGTGCCAGCAGCTTGGGAGTGGGCAGGGGGCTAGAAAATTCACCCCTCCACTTT CASSLGVGRGLENSPLHF
TRBJ1-5 few NA TRBV5-1 TGCGCCAGCAGTTCTACAGGGCTCCCACAGCCCCAGCATTTT CASSSTGLPQPQHF
TRBJ2-2 few NA TRBV7-2 TGTGCCAGCAGCAAAAGTGCCGGGGAGCTGTTTTTT CASSKSAGELFF
TRBJ2-1 many NA TRBV5-5 TGTGCCAGCAGCTTACTAGCAGATACCTCCTACAATGAGCAGTTCTTC CASSLLADTSYNEQFF
TRBJ1-4 NA NA TRBV28 TGTGCCAGCAGAACGTCAGGCTCGCGTGAAAAACTGTTTTTT CASRTSGSREKLFF
TRBJ2-1 NA TRBD2 TRBV3-1 TGTGCCAGCAGCCAAGGGATAGCGGGAGAGATTGAGCAGTTCTTC CASSQGIAGEIEQFF
TRBJ2-3 NA NA TRBV12-3/TRBV12-4 TGTGCCAGCAGTCATAGCAGATCAGATACGCAGTATTTT CASSHSRSDTQYF
TRBJ1-2 many TRBD1 TRBV20-1 TGCAGTGCTAGGGTGCTAGGGGGCAGCTTATATGGCTACACCTTC CSARVLGGSLYGYTF
TRBJ2-1 many TRBD2 TRBV12-3/TRBV12-4 TGTGCCAGCAGCCAACTAGCGGGGGGGGTTAACAATGAGCAGTTCTTC CASSQLAGGVNNEQFF
TRBJ1-2 many NA TRBV7-9 TGTGCCAGCAGCTTAGCGGGCTCTTCTAGCTATGGCTACACCTTC CASSLAGSSSYGYTF
TRBJ2-3 NA NA TRBV18 TGTGCCAGCTCACCAACAGGGACAATGATTACAGATACGCAGTATTTT CASSPTGTMITDTQYF
TRBJ1-5 few NA TRBV6-1 TGTGCCAGCAGTGAACGCAGCCCCTATCAGCCCCAGCATTTT CASSERSPYQPQHF
TRBJ2-3 few TRBD2 TRBV30 TGTGCCTGGAGTGGCGGGTCGTACGGGGGGGCCAAAGATACGCAGTATTTT CAWSGGSYGGAKDTQYF
TRBJ1-5 few NA TRBV5-1 TGCGCCAGCAGCTTGGACGGAATCCAGCCCCAGCATTTT CASSLDGIQPQHF
TRBJ2-7 few NA TRBV4-2 TGTGCCAGCAGCCAAGGGGCACAGGGCTCGTACGAGCAGTACTTC CASSQGAQGSYEQYF
TRBJ2-1 NA TRBD1 TRBV10-3 TGTGCCATCAGTGAGTCGGCAGGGGGCTGGGGTGAGCAGTTCTTC CAISESAGGWGEQFF
TRBJ2-5 few TRBD2 TRBV19 TGTGCCAGTACACAGGCAAGCGGGAGGGCCCCAGTTGAGACCCAGTACTTC CASTQASGRAPVETQYF
TRBJ2-2 NA NA TRBV4-1 TGCGCCAGCAGCCAAGTGGCACCTGCGGTTGCGAACACCGGGGAGCTGTTTTTT CASSQVAPAVANTGELFF
TRBJ2-5 many TRBD1 TRBV5-1 TGCGCCAGCAGTTTCGACAGGGTAGAGACCCAGTACTTC CASSFDRVETQYF
TRBJ1-4 NA NA TRBV5-6 TGTGCCAGCAGTCGGGACGGTGCTGGGGAAAAACTGTTTTTT CASSRDGAGEKLFF
TRBJ2-1 few NA TRBV5-1 TGCGCCAGCAGAGTGGCGTATAGAGGCTACAATGAGCAGTTCTTC CASRVAYRGYNEQFF
TRBJ1-5 many TRBD1 TRBV12-3/TRBV12-4 TGTGCCAGCAGCCCGGGACAGAAAAATCAGCCCCAGCATTTT CASSPGQKNQPQHF
TRBJ1-1 many NA TRBV20-1 TGCAGTGCTAGGGTCGGGGCCTCGAACACTGAAGCTTTCTTT CSARVGASNTEAFF
TRBJ2-3 few TRBD2 TRBV5-1 TGCGCCAGCAGCGCCGGACTAGCGGAAAGCACAGATACGCAGTATTTT CASSAGLAESTDTQYF
TRBJ2-7 NA TRBD1 TRBV10-3 TGTGCCATCAGTGAGGGGACAGTTATATTCGGGGAGCAGTACTTC CAISEGTVIFGEQYF
TRBJ2-7 NA NA TRBV30 TGTGCCTGGAGTTCTTCCGAGCAGTACTTC CAWSSSEQYF
TRBJ2-2 many NA TRBV7-8 TGTGCCAGCAGCTTAACCCTGAACACCGGGGAGCTGTTTTTT CASSLTLNTGELFF
TRBJ2-3 few NA TRBV20-1 TGCAGTGCTCCCGTCTCGGGGGTGGATACGCAGTATTTT CSAPVSGVDTQYF
TRBJ2-1 NA NA TRBV9 TGTGCCAGCAGCGTCCCGGGGCGGGACAATGAGCAGTTCTTC CASSVPGRDNEQFF
TRBJ2-7 NA TRBD1 TRBV6-5 TGTGCCAGCAGTTACAGTACAGGGGGTGGCCCCTACGAGCAGTACTTC CASSYSTGGGPYEQYF
TRBJ2-3 few NA TRBV2 TGTGCCAGCAAGTTTAGCGGAGTTAAGGGCACAGATACGCAGTATTTT CASKFSGVKGTDTQYF
TRBJ2-1 many NA TRBV6-5 TGTGCCAGCAGTTACGGGGAGTCCAATGAGCAGTTCTTC CASSYGESNEQFF